Listed below are T cell receptor beta chains from one sample, sequenced in a study of blood T cell repertoires in COVID-19. The assay was immunoSEQ multiplex PCR, and TCRdb's table has in-frame clones only and misses some. The sample lists 310,000 or so clones; more than 75% were seen once. Sequencing input: peripheral blood. The receptors derive from a woman in her forties or fifties with active or convalescent COVID-19. The CDR3 runs from the conserved cysteine through the conserved F or W. The order of the fields is V gene, D gene, clone size, CDR3 length, J gene, CDR3 DNA, CDR3 protein. A D gene is named only where the DNA matches it firmly. A clone size is listed for some rows: how often the clone was seen (once, few, many), or a class if it is expanded.

TRBV3-1/TRBV3-2	NA	NA	16	TRBJ2-5	TGTGCCAGCAGCCGACGGGGAGTCTCCAAGGAAGAGACCCAGTACTTC	CASSRRGVSKEETQYF
TRBV13	NA	NA	12	TRBJ2-1	TGTGCCAGCTTGAGGGTCGGGAATGAGCAGTTCTTC	CASLRVGNEQFF
TRBV5-1	NA	once	15	TRBJ1-2	TGCGCCAGCAGCTTGGGCGGGGACGCTAACTATGGCTACACCTTC	CASSLGGDANYGYTF
TRBV10-3	NA	NA	18	TRBJ1-5	TGTGCCATCAGTGAGCCGACTACAGGGACGGCCTTGGATCGGCCCCAGCATTTT	CAISEPTTGTALDRPQHF
TRBV4-1	TRBD1	once	15	TRBJ1-2	TGCGCCAGCAGCCAAGATCAGGGGGCGATTTACGGCTACACCTTC	CASSQDQGAIYGYTF
TRBV6-6	NA	NA	14	TRBJ1-4	TGTGCCAGCAGTTACTTCCAGGAAAATGAAAAACTGTTTTTT	CASSYFQENEKLFF
TRBV10-3	TRBD1	NA	14	TRBJ2-7	TGTGCCATCAGCCCGGGACAGGGATCACCCGAGCAGTACTTC	CAISPGQGSPEQYF
TRBV7-7	NA	NA	15	TRBJ1-2	TGTGCTAGCAGCTTAGCGCCCCAGGGGAACTATGGCTACACCTTC	CASSLAPQGNYGYTF
TRBV28	TRBD1	NA	16	TRBJ2-2	TGTGCCAGCAGCTCCGTAGGGACAGACCTCACCGGGGAGCTGTTTTTT	CASSSVGTDLTGELFF
TRBV10-2	TRBD1	NA	13	TRBJ1-1	TGCGCCAGCAGTGCCACAGGGGGCACTGAAGCTTTCTTT	CASSATGGTEAFF
TRBV10-3	NA	NA	11	TRBJ2-2	TGTGCCACCAAAATCACCGGGGAGCTGTTTTTT	CATKITGELFF
TRBV28	NA	NA	13	TRBJ1-2	TGTGCCAGCAGTCCGCAGGGTTTTGGAGGCTACACCTTC	CASSPQGFGGYTF
TRBV4-2	NA	NA	15	TRBJ2-5	TGTGCCAGCAGCCGAACGACAGGGACTTTGGAGACCCAGTACTTC	CASSRTTGTLETQYF
TRBV5-1	TRBD1	NA	15	TRBJ1-4	TGCGCCAGCAGCTTGGTTGCAGGGGGCGGTGAAAAACTGTTTTTT	CASSLVAGGGEKLFF
TRBV24-1	NA	NA	12	TRBJ2-3	TGTGCCACCAGTGCTTCCGGGACAACGCAGTATTTT	CATSASGTTQYF
TRBV27	TRBD2	NA	17	TRBJ2-4	TGTGCCAGCAGTTTAGCACCGGGACTAGCGGGACGAAACATTCAGTACTTC	CASSLAPGLAGRNIQYF
TRBV24-1	NA	NA	12	TRBJ2-3	TGTGCCACCGGCGGGGACACAGATACGCAGTATTTT	CATGGDTDTQYF
TRBV30	TRBD1	NA	14	TRBJ1-5	TGTGCCTGGAGTGGCGGGACAGGGAATCAGCCCCAGCATTTT	CAWSGGTGNQPQHF
TRBV7-9	NA	NA	12	TRBJ1-1	TGTGCCAGCAGCTTAGCCGGGAGGGCAGCTTTCTTT	CASSLAGRAAFF
TRBV7-2	NA	NA	15	TRBJ2-5	TGTGCCAGCACCCCTGGAGGTTCGCGGGAAGAGACCCAGTACTTC	CASTPGGSREETQYF
TRBV28	NA	NA	14	TRBJ1-1	TGTGCCAGCACCCCCGTGCTAGAGGACACTGAAGCTTTCTTT	CASTPVLEDTEAFF
TRBV28	NA	NA	12	TRBJ1-5	TGTGCCAGCGAGGACAACAATCAGCCCCAGCATTTT	CASEDNNQPQHF